What follows are 10 T cell receptor beta chains derived from one specimen sequenced in a study of regulatory T cells in long-lasting Graves disease. The time point is: newly diagnosed GD, antithyroid drugs for less than 3 months. From RNA extracted from PBMCs, the TCR library was made. Assembly of TCR beta libraries relied on iRepertoire HTBI primers together with Arm-PCR of CDR3 regions. TCRdb reprocessed the multiplex PCR reads with MiXCR, giving one entry per CDR3 protein. Found here are about 240,000 distinct CDR3 sequences, roughly 21% of them singletons; the top ten hold approximately 13%. The sequencing here drew on peripheral blood mononuclear cells (PBMCs), taken at new diagnosis, from a patient treated with antithyroid drugs. The source of these receptors is a female donor with Graves disease.

This clonotype was detected ten times or more. The CDR3 DNA follows: TGTGCCAGCAGCGTAGGTTTGGACACAAATTCACCCCTCCACTTT. Translation gives CASSVGLDTNSPLHF. The chain couples TRBV9 to TRBJ1-6; D might be TRBD1 (5 bases). Germline CDR1 is SGDLS and CDR2 is YYNGEE. Trimming shortened V by 0 bases and J by 7 bases, and 11 bases separated the two germline ends. The CDR3 loop spans 15 amino acids.

This clonotype was seen at least ten times. V is TRBV24-1 and J is TRBJ1-5; D not certain. Trimming shortened V by 4 bases and J by 6 bases, and 6 bases separated the two germline ends. The CDR3 runs 12 residues. The V gene's germline CDR1 is KGHDR and CDR2 SFDVKD. The chain's CDR3 is CATSDYGQPQHF. CDR3 sequence (DNA): TGTGCCACCAGTGACTACGGTCAGCCCCAGCATTTT.

In this sample, this clonotype turned up many times. The chain is built from TRBV28 and TRBJ2-7; 8 positions agree with TRBD2. J was trimmed by 2 bases and V by 2 bases; bases with no gene match: 5. The CDR3 has 15 amino acids. The V gene's germline CDR1 is MDHEN and CDR2 SYDVKM. CDR3 nucleotide sequence: TGTGCCAGCAGTTTAATTCGGGGGGGGGCCTACGAGCAGTACTTC. Encoded protein: CASSLIRGGAYEQYF.

V and J are TRBV9 and TRBJ1-2; 10 positions match TRBD1. Germline V gene sequence: CDR1 SGDLS, CDR2 YYNGEE. The length of the CDR3 is 16 residues. V trimming: 0 bases; J trimming: 4 bases; junction bases outside the gene matches: 6. The CDR3 DNA sequence: TGTGCCAGCAGCGTAGAGACAGGGGGCGCGTCCTATGGCTACACCTTC. It specifies CASSVETGGASYGYTF.

The J gene is TRBJ1-2, the V gene TRBV7-9; D not certain. Trimming shortened V by 1 base and J by 6 bases, and 9 bases separated the two germline ends. The germline gives CDR1 SEHNR, CDR2 FQNEAQ (reference sequence). This CDR3 contains 13 residues. The DNA for the CDR3 is TGTGCCAGCAGCTTAGACGGTCTCAATGGCTACACCTTC. Amino acid sequence: CASSLDGLNGYTF.

The chain employs TRBV7-2 and TRBJ1-1; D uncertain. V was clipped by 3 bases and J by 5 bases, with 13 bases between them. The CDR3 runs to 14 residues. Per the germline V gene, CDR1 is SGHTA and CDR2 is FQGNSA. Here the CDR3 DNA reads TGTGCCAGCAGCTTGCGATTTGCTGGGACTGAAGCTTTCTTT. Translating it yields CASSLRFAGTEAFF.

This clonotype was picked up many times. The chain has TRBV10-3 and TRBJ2-1; 9 bases line up with TRBD1. The CDR3 totals 16 residues. V shed 0 bases and J 7 bases; nucleotides not matched to a gene: 7. The germline V gene encodes CDR1 ENHRY and CDR2 SYGVKD. CDR3 in DNA: TGTGCCATCAGTGAGTCGAACAGGGGGCAACGAAATGAGCAGTTCTTC. This sequence encodes CAISESNRGQRNEQFF.

With regard to this clonotype: This sequence is one base from a far larger clone and is likely a read error. The chain links TRBV15 to TRBJ2-4; 7 bases map to TRBD1. Near its end, the DNA agrees better with TRBJ2-7, so the J call may be wrong. This CDR3 region has 17 residues. Germline loops: CDR1 LNHNV, CDR2 YYDKDF (reference sequence). The CDR3 DNA is TGTGCCACCAGCAGATCAAATCGACGAGGGGGCCCCTACGAGCAGTACTTC. Encoded protein: CATSRSNRRGGPYEQYF.

This clonotype appeared many times. The gene calls are TRBV3-1 and TRBJ2-1, with 9 bases that match TRBD2. CDR3 length: 16 amino acids. The germline V gene has CDR1 LGHDT and CDR2 YNNKEL (reference sequence). Unmatched junction bases numbered 2, after V lost 0 bases and J lost 2 bases. The CDR3, as DNA: TGTGCCAGCAGCCAAGAACGCGGGAGGGCCTACAATGAGCAGTTCTTC. Its protein is CASSQERGRAYNEQFF.

This sequence joins TRBV4-3 and TRBJ1-6, with D uncertain. There are 14 residues in the CDR3. Germline V gene data show CDR1 as LGHNA and CDR2 as YSLEER. V was cut by 0 bases and J by 8 bases, with 8 bases left in between. The CDR3 protein is CASSQEERDSPLHF. The CDR3, as DNA: TGCGCCAGCAGCCAAGAGGAGCGTGATTCACCCCTCCACTTT.